A single T cell receptor beta chain is shown here with its context. Sequencing used immunoSEQ multiplex PCR; TCRdb keeps in-frame clones, though not all of them. The sample has hundreds of thousands of clones, around nine tenths seen once; the top ten hold around 10%. The data were taken from a study of Ad26.COV2.S vaccination and SARS-CoV-2 variants. On the study more broadly: It was the COV1001 Ad26.COV2.S trial arm that included the donor. Into the muscle, Ad26.COV2.S was dosed once or twice, 56 days apart.

The treatment was: approximately 18 received Ad26.COV2.S at low or high dose, single or two shots; about five received placebo; per-sample allocation not given. Sample collection was performed on day 63 after the first vaccine or placebo injection. The shot given was an Ad26 vector that makes Wuhan-strain SARS-CoV-2 spike. In germline, CDR1 is SEHNR, CDR2 FQNEAQ (reference sequence). The CDR3 has 14 residues. Unmatched junction bases numbered 6, after V lost 1 base and J lost 6 bases. J is TRBJ2-7 and V is TRBV7-9, with 7 bases identical to TRBD1. The sample consisted of peripheral blood, taken in a trial of Ad26.COV2.S vaccine versus placebo. The TCR comes from a person between 18 and 65 years old who received the Ad26.COV2.S COVID-19 vaccine or a placebo. The CDR3 nucleotides are TGTGCCAGCAGCTTAGGACAGGGAACCCCCGAGCAGTACTTC. Protein: CASSLGQGTPEQYF.